This T cell receptor delta chain was recovered during a study of gammadelta T cells in human blood. Trimming cost V 2 bases and J 4 bases; bases outside gene matches: 13. Germline CDR1 TSWWSYY, CDR2 QGS. This CDR3 is built from 17 residues. Judged by abundance, this clone is hyperexpanded. The antigen is undetermined. TCRdb reran clone calling via CATT on the RT-PCR reads. This table holds roughly 250 delta-chain clones, 8% to 11% found once. Study-level results: Microbial exposure reportedly appeared to drive polyclonal expansion of innate gamma-delta T cells right after birth.

This TCR was recovered from a newborn. Sequencing input: non-Vgamma9Vdelta2 gamma-delta T cells from cord blood. The chain links TRDV1 to TRDJ1, with 7 bases matching TRDD3. Here the CDR3 DNA reads TGTGCTCTTGGGGAAAACCCCTTACTGGGGTATGGCGATAAACTCATCTTT. Its protein product is CALGENPLLGYGDKLIF.